This TCR beta chain was captured in a study of a mutant IDH1 vaccine in newly diagnosed glioma. For the study at large: Treated patients showed a male proportion of about 60%, a female proportion of about 40%, and a mean age of approximately 40 years. V12 fell at week 35 and V13, the study end, at week 47.

Notes on this clone: Its antigen is not identified.

Noted time point: week 47, end of study. The content of each vaccine dose was 300 ug of mutant IDH1 20-mer peptide, and topical imiquimod accompanied it. The patients were given eight vaccinations, one each in weeks 1, 3, 5, 7, 11, 15, 19 and 23. Each tumor in the donors was a new WHO grade 3 or 4 astrocytoma, IDH1-mutant and ATRX-lost. Profiled with immunoSEQ multiplex PCR; TCRdb holds only in-frame clones, not every one. The data hold fewer than 60,000 clones, with less than 70% observed a single time. The sequence derives from a man aged 35 to 55 with glioma. Some clones in this sample may be carry-over from other donors' samples. The sample in question was peripheral blood mononuclear cells (PBMCs), obtained from a glioma patient whose treatment included an IDH1 peptide vaccine.

The CDR3 protein is CATTPGWDTEAFF. CDR3 coding DNA: TGTGCCACAACCCCAGGCTGGGACACTGAAGCTTTCTTT. The V and J genes are TRBV19 and TRBJ1-1, with D unresolved. Germline CDR1 and CDR2: LNHDA and SQIVND (reference sequence). This CDR3 comprises 13 residues. V was clipped by 10 bases and J by 3 bases, with 15 bases between them. The variable domain in full, completed from reference TRBV19 and TRBJ1-1, reads DGGITQSPKYLFRKEGQNVTLSCEQNLNHDAMYWYRQDPGQGLRLIYYSQIVNDFQKGDIAEGYSVSREKKESFPLTVTSAQKNPTAFYLCATTPGWDTEAFFGQGTRLTVV.